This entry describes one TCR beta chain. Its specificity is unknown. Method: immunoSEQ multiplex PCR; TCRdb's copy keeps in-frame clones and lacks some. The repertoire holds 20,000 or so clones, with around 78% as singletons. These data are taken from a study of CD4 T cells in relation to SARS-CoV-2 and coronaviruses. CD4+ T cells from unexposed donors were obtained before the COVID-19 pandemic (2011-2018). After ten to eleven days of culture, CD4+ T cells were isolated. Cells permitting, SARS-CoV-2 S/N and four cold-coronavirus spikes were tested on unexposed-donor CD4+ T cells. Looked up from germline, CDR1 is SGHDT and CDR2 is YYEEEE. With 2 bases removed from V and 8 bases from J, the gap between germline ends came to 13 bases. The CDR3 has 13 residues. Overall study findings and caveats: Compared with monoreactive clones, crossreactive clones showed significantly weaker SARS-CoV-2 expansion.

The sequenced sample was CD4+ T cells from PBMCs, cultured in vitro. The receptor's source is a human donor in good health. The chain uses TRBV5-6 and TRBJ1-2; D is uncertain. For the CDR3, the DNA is TGTGCCAGCAGCTTAGAGTCAGAAGGGGGCTACACCTTC. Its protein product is CASSLESEGGYTF.